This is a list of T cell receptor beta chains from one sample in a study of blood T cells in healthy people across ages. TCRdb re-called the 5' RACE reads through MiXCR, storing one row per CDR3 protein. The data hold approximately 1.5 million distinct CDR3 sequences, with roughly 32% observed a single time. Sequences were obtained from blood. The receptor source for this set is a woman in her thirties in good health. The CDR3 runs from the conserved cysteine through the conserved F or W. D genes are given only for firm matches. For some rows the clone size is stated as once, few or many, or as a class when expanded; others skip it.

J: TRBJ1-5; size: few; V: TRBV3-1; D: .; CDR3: CASSQGDPGPQHF; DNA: TGTGCCAGCAGCCAAGGGGACCCGGGGCCCCAGCATTTT
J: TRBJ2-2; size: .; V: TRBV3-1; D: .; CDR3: CASSRGYSGELFF; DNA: TGTGCCAGCAGCAGGGGGTACAGCGGGGAGCTGTTTTTT
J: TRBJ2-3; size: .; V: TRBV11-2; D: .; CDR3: CASSHHLTDTQYF; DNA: TGTGCCAGCAGCCACCACCTCACAGATACGCAGTATTTT
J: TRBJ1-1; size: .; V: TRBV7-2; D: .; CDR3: CASSLVSGEPAFF; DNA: TGTGCCAGCAGCTTAGTAAGTGGGGAGCCAGCTTTCTTT
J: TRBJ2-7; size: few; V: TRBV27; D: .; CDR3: CASSLSSSDPYEQYF; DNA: TGTGCCAGCAGTTTATCTTCTAGCGATCCCTACGAGCAGTACTTC
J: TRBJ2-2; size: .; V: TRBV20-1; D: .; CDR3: CSARRADTGELFF; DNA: TGCAGTGCTAGGAGGGCCGACACCGGGGAGCTGTTTTTT
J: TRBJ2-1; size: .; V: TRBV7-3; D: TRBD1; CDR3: CASSPTGSGNEQFF; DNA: TGCGCCAGCAGCCCGACAGGGTCCGGCAATGAGCAGTTCTTC
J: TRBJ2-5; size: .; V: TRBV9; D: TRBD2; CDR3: CASSAPGLAGVETQYF; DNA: TGTGCCAGCAGCGCCCCGGGACTAGCGGGAGTGGAGACCCAGTACTTC
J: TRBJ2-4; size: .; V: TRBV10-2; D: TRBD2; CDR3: CASSLAAGGGHIQYF; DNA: TGCGCCAGCAGTTTGGCAGCGGGGGGAGGCCACATTCAGTACTTC
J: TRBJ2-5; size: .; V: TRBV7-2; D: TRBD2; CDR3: CASSYPAGGRETQYF; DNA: TGTGCCAGCAGCTACCCAGCGGGGGGGCGCGAGACCCAGTACTTC
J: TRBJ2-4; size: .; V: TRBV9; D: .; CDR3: CASSVFGSGAKNIQYF; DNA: TGTGCCAGCAGCGTGTTTGGATCTGGGGCCAAAAACATTCAGTACTTC
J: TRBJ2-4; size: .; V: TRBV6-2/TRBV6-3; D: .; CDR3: CASKGATVAKNIQYF; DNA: TGTGCCTCCAAAGGGGCGACAGTAGCCAAAAACATTCAGTACTTC